In this sample, the clone carrying this T cell receptor beta chain turned up many times. The antigen is not known. Germline lookup yields CDR1 SGHRS and CDR2 YFSETQ. The CDR3 extends over 15 amino acids. Germline trimming cut 4 bases from V and 6 bases from J; bases unmatched to any gene: 13. This entry belongs to a study of regulatory T cells in long-lasting Graves disease. Study-wide findings and caveats: The number of shared public clonotypes was higher in persistent patients (2,741) than new patients (more than 850). It was in persistent disease that TRBV28, TRBJ1-2 and TRBJ2-5 were favored.

The authors built TCR beta libraries using iRepertoire HTBI primers and Arm-PCR of CDR3 regions. TCRdb passed the multiplex PCR reads through MiXCR, listing each CDR3 protein once. The data hold 450,000 to 600,000 distinct CDR3 sequences, with 16% observed a single time. Time point defined: newly diagnosed GD, antithyroid drugs for less than 3 months. Preparation of the TCR library used RNA extracted from PBMCs. These same data were also listed under a study on T cells in Graves' hyperthyroidism and ophthalmopathy. From that study: Patients aged 18 to 65 had newly diagnosed hyperthyroidism that had lasted under 2 months.

The rearrangement links TRBV5-1 to TRBJ2-7, with 7 bases matching TRBD1. This sequence was found in a man aged 35 to 55 with Graves disease. Sample: peripheral blood mononuclear cells (PBMCs), taken at new diagnosis, from a patient treated with antithyroid drugs. Written as DNA, the CDR3 is TGCGCCAGCAGCCTTTGGCTGGGACAGAGAGCCGAGCAGTACTTC. Protein sequence: CASSLWLGQRAEQYF.